Sequencing of this T cell receptor (beta chain) was carried out in a study of T cells in Graves' hyperthyroidism and ophthalmopathy. Turning to the study itself: The blood sample was taken at first diagnosis, before treatment began.

Germline V CDR1 and CDR2: DFQATT, SNEGSKA (reference sequence). This CDR3 region has 17 residues. V was clipped by 5 bases and J by 6 bases, with 26 bases between them. Investigators excluded patients with uncontrolled infection, other autoimmune disease, pregnancy or lactation. Diagnoses used clinical symptoms, serum thyroxine and TRAb, thyroid ultrasound and orbital computed tomography. Blood was drawn at first hyperthyroidism diagnosis, before any ophthalmopathy symptoms. Using RNA transcripts as the source, TCR beta CDR3 regions were amplified. HTBI primers were the set used in a first-round RT-PCR of the TCR CDR3. TCRdb itself ran the multiplex PCR reads through MiXCR, one entry per CDR3 protein. The sample has around 700,000 distinct CDR3 sequences, roughly a sixth seen once. This clonotype was detected ten times or more.

The receptor was isolated from a woman aged 45-65 years with Graves' hyperthyroidism that later progressed to Graves' ophthalmopathy. The material sequenced was blood. The chain carries TRBV20-1 and TRBJ2-1; TRBD1 might be the D (5 bases). CDR3 sequence reads: CSAGHPHVGVKGNEQFF. As DNA, the CDR3 is TGCAGTGCTGGACACCCCCATGTAGGGGTGAAGGGCAATGAGCAGTTCTTC.